The 28 T cell receptor beta chains in this list originate from one sample, sequenced in a study of technical replicates of blood from a handful of donors. The repertoire was sequenced with immunoSEQ multiplex PCR; TCRdb's copy has only in-frame clones and lacks some. The sample lists around 68,000 clones, 95% to 97% occurring once. The sequencing input was T cells isolated from PBMCs. The receptor set was obtained from a human donor in good health.

This chain uses TRBV4-2 with TRBJ2-2; no clear D. Germline CDR1 reads LGHNA; CDR2 reads YNFKEQ. The ends were cut back, 6 bases at V and 7 bases at J, with 12 bases in the middle. The CDR3 contains 13 residues. The CDR3 sequence is CASRPVLGGELFF. The CDR3 DNA is TGTGCCAGCAGACCTGTACTCGGCGGGGAGCTGTTTTTT.

The genes are TRBV2 and TRBJ1-1; 7 positions match TRBD1. The CDR3 has 11 residues. J gave up 10 bases and V 7 bases, and 6 bases lay outside the gene matches. Per germline, CDR1 SNHLY and CDR2 FYNNEI. The DNA of the CDR3 is TGTGCCAGCATCGCGGCAGGGGGAGCTTTCTTT. As protein: CASIAAGGAFF.

This clone appeared once. The rearrangement uses TRBV4-1 and TRBJ1-2, with 9 bases lining up with TRBD1. Germline V lookup: CDR1 MGHRA, CDR2 YSYEKL. The CDR3 loop spans 14 amino acids. V gave up 3 bases and J gave up 8 bases; unmatched junction bases: 7. The CDR3: CASSHPGQGTGYTF. CDR3 bases: TGCGCCAGCAGCCACCCGGGACAGGGAACCGGCTACACCTTC.

This rearrangement joins TRBV28 to TRBJ2-7, with D tentatively TRBD2 (6 bases). Per germline, CDR1 MDHEN and CDR2 SYDVKM. This CDR3 comprises 14 residues. V dropped 6 bases and J dropped 6 bases, with 18 bases sitting between them. The CDR3 loop is CASRGGTLVGEQYF. CDR3 DNA: TGTGCCAGCAGGGGAGGAACCCTCGTCGGCGAGCAGTACTTC.

This clone appeared a single time. The chain recombines TRBV19 with TRBJ2-1, with D hard to call. There are 15 residues in the CDR3. Germline V gene sequence: CDR1 LNHDA, CDR2 SQIVND (reference sequence). Trimming removed 3 bases at V and 6 bases at J, with 15 bases between. The CDR3 DNA sequence: TGTGCCAGTAGTATCTCGTATAGTAGAAGCAATGAGCAGTTCTTC. Translating it yields CASSISYSRSNEQFF.

The chain couples TRBV7-9 to TRBJ1-1, with no clear D. V was shortened by 1 base and J by 10 bases, with 7 bases between the two germline ends. Per the germline V gene, CDR1 is SEHNR and CDR2 is FQNEAQ (reference sequence). The CDR3 is 11 residues long. The CDR3 is CASSLGQIAFF. The CDR3 DNA reads TGTGCCAGCAGCTTAGGTCAGATAGCTTTCTTT.

This clone was picked up one time. The rearrangement joins TRBV5-1 to TRBJ1-2; D may be TRBD1 (5 bases). Deletions cut 5 bases from V and 5 bases from J, with 7 bases between. Germline V CDR1 and CDR2: SGHRS, YFSETQ. The CDR3 sequence is 11 residues long. CDR3 in amino acids: CASRQEYGYTF. The CDR3 DNA is TGCGCCAGCAGACAGGAATATGGCTACACCTTC.

The table lists this clone with a few counts. Other DNA sequences in this specimen translate into the identical CDR3. This chain joins TRBV6-5 and TRBJ2-4; D not resolved. CDR1 MNHEY and CDR2 SVGAGI come from the germline V gene. Trimming shortened V by 2 bases and J by 6 bases, and 8 bases separated the two germline ends. The CDR3 length is 13 residues. DNA for the CDR3: TGTGCCAGCAGTTACGACCGCGGAAACATTCAGTACTTC. It encodes CASSYDRGNIQYF.

V usage is TRBV25-1 and J usage is TRBJ2-7, with D perhaps matching TRBD1 (6 bases). CDR3 length: 13 amino acids. The V gene's germline CDR1 is MGHDK and CDR2 SYGVNS. The V gene lost 4 bases and the J gene lost 4 bases, with 11 bases spanning the gap. As DNA, the CDR3 is TGTGCCAGCAGTGGGTACAGGGAATACGAGCAGTACTTC. Its translation: CASSGYREYEQYF.

This clone came up once. The CDR3 coding sequence is TGTGCCAGTAGTAGGGCATCATGGCGAAGGGGGAACACTGAAGCTTTCTTT. Translating gives CASSRASWRRGNTEAFF. The chain employs TRBV19 and TRBJ1-1; TRBD1 might be the D (5 bases). The CDR3 consists of 17 residues. Per germline, CDR1 LNHDA and CDR2 SQIVND (reference sequence). Trimming stripped 4 bases from V and 1 base from J, with 19 bases between.

This chain links TRBV30 with TRBJ2-7, with 9 bases that match TRBD2. J gave up 12 bases and V 4 bases, and 7 bases lay outside the gene matches. The germline V gene has CDR1 GTSNPN and CDR2 SVGIG (reference sequence). The CDR3 is 11 amino acids. The CDR3 region is CAWNPTSGLYF. The CDR3 region has the DNA TGTGCCTGGAACCCGACTAGCGGCTTGTACTTC.

The J gene is TRBJ1-5, the V gene TRBV6-6; D is unclear. This CDR3 is 14 amino acids long. From germline, CDR1 is MNHNY and CDR2 SVGAGI (reference sequence). V dropped 2 bases and J dropped 5 bases, with 10 bases sitting between them. CDR3 sequence (DNA): TGTGCCAGCAGTTACGAGGCGGGGTATCAGCCCCAGCATTTT. As protein: CASSYEAGYQPQHF.

The genes are TRBV29-1 and TRBJ2-7; D might be TRBD2 (5 bases). The germline V gene has CDR1 SQVTM and CDR2 ANQGSEA. Trimming pared 4 bases from V and 0 bases from J, leaving 13 bases between. This CDR3 comprises 14 residues. The CDR3: CSVAGDDSSYEQYF. CDR3 in DNA: TGCAGCGTTGCCGGGGATGATAGCTCCTACGAGCAGTACTTC.

The chain is built from TRBV19 and TRBJ2-5, with D possibly being TRBD2 (6 bases). CDR1 is LNHDA, CDR2 SQIVND, per germline (reference sequence). Trimming cost V 1 base and J 4 bases, with 10 bases left between them. This CDR3 spans 14 amino acids. This chain's CDR3 is CASSIAGDLETQYF. The CDR3 DNA follows: TGTGCCAGTAGTATAGCGGGAGATTTAGAGACCCAGTACTTC.

The V and J genes are TRBV2 and TRBJ2-1; D is unclear. Trimming left V 11 bases short and J 0 bases short, with 8 bases between. This CDR3 has 12 residues. Germline CDR1 reads SNHLY; CDR2 reads FYNNEI. CDR3 residues: CALASSYNEQFF. The DNA for the CDR3 is TGTGCCTTGGCATCCTCCTACAATGAGCAGTTCTTC.

The chain combines TRBV7-3 with TRBJ1-1, with D possibly being TRBD1 (6 bases). The V gene's germline CDR1 is SGHTA and CDR2 FQGTGA. The CDR3 has 13 amino acids. Trimming cost V 2 bases and J 5 bases, with 9 bases left between them. The CDR3 sequence: CASSLGGGTEAFF. For the CDR3, the DNA is TGTGCCAGCAGCTTAGGGGGCGGGACTGAAGCTTTCTTT.

The V and J genes are TRBV2 and TRBJ2-3; TRBD2 is a possible D gene (6 bases). The CDR3 runs 15 residues. Germline V lookup: CDR1 SNHLY, CDR2 FYNNEI. The V and J ends lost 5 bases and 1 base respectively, with 13 bases between them. The CDR3 nucleotides are TGTGCCAGCAGTCGGACTATAGGGGGCACAGATACGCAGTATTTT. The encoded protein is CASSRTIGGTDTQYF.

V and J are TRBV4-1 and TRBJ2-3; TRBD1 matches 9 bases. The trim removed 1 base at V and 3 bases at J, leaving 8 bases unmatched. CDR1 MGHRA and CDR2 YSYEKL come from the germline V gene. The CDR3 runs 17 residues. The CDR3 region is CASSQAPGQGLTDTQYF. Here the CDR3 DNA reads TGCGCCAGCAGCCAAGCACCGGGACAGGGCTTGACAGATACGCAGTATTTT.

This rearrangement joins TRBV4-3 to TRBJ2-2; TRBD2 matches at 9 bases. The J segment lost 0 bases and the V segment lost 0 bases, leaving 5 bases of the junction unmatched. Germline-derived CDR1 and CDR2 are LGHNA and YSLEER. This CDR3 spans 18 amino acids. The CDR3 DNA is TGCGCCAGCAGCCAAGAATTAGTAGCGGGAGCGAACACCGGGGAGCTGTTTTTT. Amino acids: CASSQELVAGANTGELFF.

This sequence joins TRBV6-1 and TRBJ1-5, with TRBD1 matching over 8 bases. Per the germline V gene, CDR1 is MNHNS and CDR2 is SASEGT. After removal of 1 base from V and 3 bases from J, the junction contained 8 bases not matched to a gene. The CDR3 extends over 17 amino acids. CDR3 in DNA: TGTGCCAGCAGTGAAGGAGCGGTGACAGGGGTCAATCAGCCCCAGCATTTT. This sequence encodes CASSEGAVTGVNQPQHF.

The chain uses TRBV2 and TRBJ2-5; 9 bases line up with TRBD2. J lost 1 base, V lost 3 bases, and 3 bases had no gene match. Per the germline V gene, CDR1 is SNHLY and CDR2 is FYNNEI. There are 15 residues in the CDR3. CDR3 region: CASSEASGTQETQYF. DNA of the CDR3: TGTGCCAGCAGTGAGGCTAGCGGGACCCAAGAGACCCAGTACTTC.

J is TRBJ2-1 and V is TRBV4-3; 12 nucleotides line up with TRBD2. With 0 bases clipped from V and 9 bases from J, the junction kept 6 bases outside the gene matches. CDR3 length equals 16 residues. CDR1 LGHNA and CDR2 YSLEER come from the germline V gene. The DNA for the CDR3 is TGCGCCAGCAGCCAAGATGGGACTAGCGGGTTCAGTGAGCAGTTCTTC. Amino acids: CASSQDGTSGFSEQFF.

The chain recombines TRBV2 with TRBJ1-1, with D unclear. Germline V gene lookup returns CDR1 SNHLY and CDR2 FYNNEI. Trimming left V 7 bases short and J 1 base short, with 7 bases between. This CDR3 spans 12 amino acids. The CDR3 sequence: CASITGNTEAFF. CDR3 DNA sequence: TGTGCCAGCATTACGGGGAACACTGAAGCTTTCTTT.

The CDR3 spells CASSFGMPQHF. CDR3 DNA: TGTGCCAGCAGCTTCGGGATGCCCCAGCATTTT. The gene calls are TRBV7-3 and TRBJ1-5; D is unresolved. Trimming pared 3 bases from V and 9 bases from J, leaving 6 bases between. CDR1 is SGHTA, CDR2 FQGTGA, per germline. The CDR3 has 11 amino acids.

The V and J genes are TRBV10-3 and TRBJ1-1; weak D call: TRBD1 (6 bases). V lost 7 bases, J lost 2 bases, and 11 bases lay in between. The CDR3 sequence is 13 residues long. From germline, CDR1 is ENHRY and CDR2 SYGVKD. In DNA, the CDR3 is TGTGCCATCACCCGACAGGAAAACACTGAAGCTTTCTTT. This gives the protein CAITRQENTEAFF.

This clone has just one count. The chain recombines TRBV11-2 with TRBJ2-7; D possibly corresponds to TRBD1 (6 bases). Between the trimmed V and J ends, which lost 6 bases and 5 bases, there was a span of 11 bases. The CDR3 consists of 12 residues. CDR1 and CDR2 (germline): SGHAT, FQNNGV. The CDR3 loop is CASREYRDEQYF. The CDR3 coding sequence is TGTGCCAGCAGGGAGTACAGGGACGAGCAGTACTTC.

The V call is TRBV4-1, the J call TRBJ1-5, with D possibly TRBD1 on 6 matching bases. Germline V gives CDR1 MGHRA, CDR2 YSYEKL. With 0 bases removed from V and 3 bases from J, the gap between germline ends came to 15 bases. The length of the CDR3 is 17 residues. This CDR3 is CASSQDPPGAYNQPQHF. CDR3 nucleotide sequence: TGCGCCAGCAGCCAAGATCCCCCAGGGGCCTACAATCAGCCCCAGCATTTT.

This chain uses TRBV5-1 with TRBJ2-3; 9 bases line up with TRBD2. This CDR3 has 16 residues. Germline CDR1 reads SGHRS; CDR2 reads YFSETQ. Trimming cost V 4 bases and J 2 bases; bases outside gene matches: 8. The CDR3 loop reads CASSRRAGGDTDTQYF. CDR3 coding DNA: TGCGCCAGCAGCCGGCGGGCGGGAGGGGACACAGATACGCAGTATTTT.